The 32 T cell receptor beta chains in this list originate from one sample, sequenced in a study of blood T cell repertoires in COVID-19. Assay used: immunoSEQ multiplex PCR; TCRdb lists only in-frame clones, some missing. The table has 9,500 to 15,000 clones, roughly 90% seen once. The sequencing input was peripheral blood. These receptors all stem from a man between 65 and 85 years old with active COVID-19.

The V call is TRBV7-9, the J call TRBJ1-6; possible D gene TRBD1, 5 bases. The CDR3 is 13 residues long. Germline V gene data show CDR1 as SEHNR and CDR2 as FQNEAQ (reference sequence). Deletions cut 7 bases from V and 7 bases from J, with 11 bases between. The CDR3 DNA reads TGTGCCAGCAACCTAGACAGCAATTCACCCCTCCACTTT. Protein product: CASNLDSNSPLHF.

The V gene is TRBV5-1, the J gene TRBJ1-4, with TRBD1 as a possible D gene (6 bases). The CDR3 spans 15 residues. Germline-derived CDR1 and CDR2 are SGHRS and YFSETQ. V was trimmed by 0 bases and J by 9 bases, leaving 15 bases between them. The CDR3 sequence: CASSLDTGRGQKLFF. CDR3 nucleotides: TGCGCCAGCAGCTTGGATACAGGGAGAGGTCAAAAACTGTTTTTT.

Only one count was recorded for this clone. The chain recombines TRBV6-5 with TRBJ2-5, with D perhaps matching TRBD2 (5 bases). V lost 6 bases and J 10 bases, leaving 24 bases between the germline ends. This CDR3 is built from 15 residues. Germline CDR1 and CDR2: MNHEY and SVGAGI. The CDR3 loop reads CASSADGVHGEIQYF. The CDR3 bases are TGTGCCAGCAGCGCTGACGGGGTCCACGGGGAAATCCAGTACTTC.

This clone came up a few times. The rearrangement uses TRBV2 and TRBJ1-1; D is ambiguous. The CDR3 consists of 13 residues. Per the germline V gene, CDR1 is SNHLY and CDR2 is FYNNEI. V was cut by 4 bases and J by 1 base, with 7 bases left in between. The CDR3 nucleotides read TGTGCCAGCAGTGCCCTAGAGAACACTGAAGCTTTCTTT. The encoded protein is CASSALENTEAFF.

The rearrangement uses TRBV6-4 and TRBJ1-6; 9 bases fit TRBD1. CDR1 and CDR2 (germline): MRHNA, SNTAGT. The junction had 0 bases not matched to a gene; V was cut back by 3 bases and J by 6 bases. The CDR3 length is 14 residues. The CDR3 nucleotides read TGTGCCAGCAGTGAACAGGGGGCTAATTCACCCCTCCACTTT. Protein sequence: CASSEQGANSPLHF.

The CDR3 coding sequence is TGCGCCAGCAGATATGGGACAGGCACTGAAGCTTTCTTT. It encodes CASRYGTGTEAFF. The chain carries TRBV5-1 and TRBJ1-1, with 8 nucleotides matching TRBD1. V lost 5 bases to trimming and J lost 4 bases; unmatched junction nucleotides: 4. The CDR3 covers 13 residues. Germline V gene sequence: CDR1 SGHRS, CDR2 YFSETQ.

This rearrangement joins TRBV27 to TRBJ2-1, with D possibly TRBD1 on 6 matching bases. Deletions cut 3 bases from V and 1 base from J, with 13 bases between. The CDR3 runs to 16 residues. The germline V gene has CDR1 MNHEY and CDR2 SMNVEV (reference sequence). In DNA form, the CDR3 reads TGTGCCAGCAGTTTGGACAGCTTTCTTTCCTACAATGAGCAGTTCTTC. Translation: CASSLDSFLSYNEQFF.

This CDR3 is CASSYRGQGDIQYF. Here the CDR3 DNA reads TGTGCCAGCAGTTACCGGGGACAGGGGGACATTCAGTACTTC. The chain carries TRBV6-6 and TRBJ2-4, with 11 nucleotides matching TRBD1. The J segment lost 8 bases and the V segment lost 2 bases, leaving 2 bases of the junction unmatched. The CDR3 runs 14 residues. Germline V gene sequence: CDR1 MNHNY, CDR2 SVGAGI (reference sequence).

The chain joins TRBV10-3 to TRBJ2-4; TRBD1 aligns across 10 bases. V shed 8 bases and J 5 bases; nucleotides not matched to a gene: 6. Germline CDR1 is ENHRY and CDR2 is SYGVKD. The CDR3 extends over 14 amino acids. The CDR3 sequence: CAISDRGRENIQYF. CDR3 sequence (DNA): TGTGCCATCTCTGACAGGGGGCGCGAAAACATTCAGTACTTC.

The V and J genes are TRBV13 and TRBJ2-1; 8 nucleotides match TRBD2. V lost 11 bases and J lost 8; bases outside the gene matches: 11. The germline V gene encodes CDR1 PRHDT and CDR2 FYEKMQ (reference sequence). The CDR3 sequence is 13 residues long. CDR3 sequence reads: CASREGGRDEQFF. The CDR3, as DNA: TGTGCCTCACGGGAGGGAGGGAGGGATGAGCAGTTCTTC.

The rearrangement joins TRBV6-1 to TRBJ2-7, with a possible D match to TRBD1 (5 bases). V was trimmed by 0 bases and J by 5 bases, leaving 17 bases between them. This CDR3 region has 16 residues. Germline assignment: CDR1 MNHNS and CDR2 SASEGT. CDR3 DNA sequence: TGTGCCAGCAGTGAAGCGCTGATGCAGGGCGTGAACGAGCAGTACTTC. The encoded protein is CASSEALMQGVNEQYF.

The genes are TRBV11-3 and TRBJ2-1; maybe TRBD2 (6 bases). The ends were cut back, 5 bases at V and 5 bases at J, with 19 bases in the middle. Germline CDR1 reads SGHNT; CDR2 reads YENEEA. The CDR3 spans 16 residues. In DNA form, the CDR3 reads TGTGCCAGCAGCCCTTTACGGGGGTACCAGGACAATGAGCAGTTCTTC. Translating it yields CASSPLRGYQDNEQFF.

The chain carries TRBV2 and TRBJ2-5; 8 bases align to TRBD2. V was pared by 4 bases and J by 4 bases, with 5 bases of the junction left unmatched. Germline V gene data show CDR1 as SNHLY and CDR2 as FYNNEI. CDR3 length: 14 residues. The DNA for the CDR3 is TGTGCCAGCAGTGGCAGCGCGGGGGGAGAGACCCAGTACTTC. Protein product: CASSGSAGGETQYF.

The chain has TRBV5-1 and TRBJ1-1; D possibly corresponds to TRBD1 (6 bases). The CDR3 length is 14 residues. Trimming removed 0 bases at V and 4 bases at J, with 10 bases between. Looked up from germline, CDR1 is SGHRS and CDR2 is YFSETQ. The CDR3, as DNA: TGCGCCAGCAGCTTGGAGGGGGATCGCACTGAAGCTTTCTTT. It translates to CASSLEGDRTEAFF.

The chain links TRBV9 to TRBJ2-7, with TRBD2 matching 13 bases. Losses at the gene ends were 4 bases for V and 4 bases for J; bases not matched to a gene: 5. Germline CDR1 is SGDLS and CDR2 is YYNGEE. The CDR3 consists of 15 residues. CDR3 sequence: CASSIGTSGIYEQYF. The CDR3 DNA is TGTGCCAGCAGCATCGGGACTAGCGGGATATACGAGCAGTACTTC.

The rearrangement links TRBV11-3 to TRBJ2-7, with 7 positions matching TRBD1. J gave up 1 base and V 2 bases, and 14 bases lay outside the gene matches. There are 18 residues in the CDR3. Germline assignment: CDR1 SGHNT and CDR2 YENEEA. The CDR3 DNA sequence: TGTGCCAGCAGCTTATCCTTCATCCGGGACAGTTCATCCTACGAGCAGTACTTC. It specifies CASSLSFIRDSSSYEQYF.

The chain carries TRBV7-9 and TRBJ2-5; D unresolved. Trimming pared 7 bases from V and 2 bases from J, leaving 17 bases between. Per the germline V gene, CDR1 is SEHNR and CDR2 is FQNEAQ (reference sequence). This CDR3 comprises 15 residues. The DNA for the CDR3 is TGTGCCAGCACCCTCCCCCTACGTACGCAAGAGACCCAGTACTTC. It yields the protein CASTLPLRTQETQYF.

Written as DNA, the CDR3 is TGTGCCTGGAGTCTGTCAGGGAATCAGCCCCAGCATTTT. This sequence encodes CAWSLSGNQPQHF. The chain couples TRBV30 to TRBJ1-5; maybe TRBD1 (5 bases). Germline CDR1 GTSNPN, CDR2 SVGIG (reference sequence). CDR3 size: 13 residues. V lost 2 bases, J lost 4 bases, and 9 bases lay in between.

This chain connects TRBV5-1 to TRBJ2-3, with a tentative D call TRBD2 (5 bases). The CDR3 has 15 residues. Per germline, CDR1 SGHRS and CDR2 YFSETQ. Trimming shortened V by 3 bases and J by 1 base, and 12 bases separated the two germline ends. The CDR3 coding sequence is TGCGCCAGCAGCTACCATGGGCGGGGCACAGATACGCAGTATTTT. This codes for CASSYHGRGTDTQYF.

The rearrangement links TRBV6-4 to TRBJ2-2; TRBD1 matches at 7 bases. CDR1 is MRHNA and CDR2 is SNTAGT in the germline V gene. After removal of 8 bases from V and 7 bases from J, the junction contained 7 bases not matched to a gene. This CDR3 comprises 13 residues. The CDR3 nucleotides are TGTGCCAGCCAGCGACAGGGCGGCGGGGAGCTGTTTTTT. Protein product: CASQRQGGGELFF.

The V call is TRBV5-1, the J call TRBJ2-5; 7 bases are a match to TRBD2. The germline gives CDR1 SGHRS, CDR2 YFSETQ. This CDR3 comprises 14 residues. J lost 2 bases, V lost 0 bases, and 1 base had no gene match. CDR3 protein: CASSLAGGQETQYF. CDR3 coding DNA: TGCGCCAGCAGCTTGGCGGGAGGTCAAGAGACCCAGTACTTC.

The V and J genes are TRBV28 and TRBJ2-4, with D maybe TRBD1 (5 bases). CDR1 MDHEN and CDR2 SYDVKM come from the germline V gene. The CDR3 extends over 15 amino acids. V lost 8 bases, J lost 6 bases, and 20 bases lay in between. CDR3 DNA sequence: TGTGCCAGCGGGGCCCAGGTGTCGCTTCTAAACATTCAGTACTTC. This encodes CASGAQVSLLNIQYF.

The J gene is TRBJ2-5, the V gene TRBV7-3; no reliable D call. Germline CDR1 reads SGHTA; CDR2 reads FQGTGA. This CDR3 contains 14 residues. V was pared by 5 bases and J by 2 bases, with 12 bases between. The CDR3 sequence is CASSLHIGQETQYF. The CDR3 bases are TGTGCCAGCAGCCTCCACATCGGGCAAGAGACCCAGTACTTC.

The rearrangement links TRBV5-1 to TRBJ2-3; 7 bases agree with TRBD1. The CDR3 sequence is 16 residues long. V was pared by 3 bases and J by 0 bases, with 7 bases of the junction left unmatched. Germline V gene lookup returns CDR1 SGHRS and CDR2 YFSETQ. The CDR3: CASSSTLGQSTDTQYF. The CDR3 bases are TGCGCCAGCAGCTCCACCCTGGGACAGAGCACAGATACGCAGTATTTT.

The chain joins TRBV9 to TRBJ1-3, with D possibly being TRBD1 (5 bases). Per the germline V gene, CDR1 is SGDLS and CDR2 is YYNGEE. The CDR3 extends over 13 amino acids. The ends were cut back, 4 bases at V and 4 bases at J, with 9 bases in the middle. CDR3 sequence (DNA): TGTGCCAGCAGCCGACAGTCGGGAAACACCATATATTTT. This codes for CASSRQSGNTIYF.

The chain has TRBV28 and TRBJ2-5, with D unresolved. Germline V gives CDR1 MDHEN, CDR2 SYDVKM. The CDR3 spans 15 residues. V shed 2 bases and J shed 4 bases, with 14 bases lying between them. The CDR3 protein is CASSLVRVPGETQYF. CDR3 nucleotide sequence: TGTGCCAGCAGTTTAGTTCGTGTACCAGGAGAGACCCAGTACTTC. The variable domain in full, completed from reference TRBV28 and TRBJ2-5, reads DVKVTQSSRYLVKRTGEKVFLECVQDMDHENMFWYRQDPGLGLRLIYFSYDVKMKEKGDIPEGYSVSREKKERFSLILESASTNQTSMYLCASSLVRVPGETQYFGPGTRLLVL.

This chain connects TRBV30 to TRBJ1-1; D is undetermined. The CDR3 contains 13 residues. The germline CDR1 and CDR2 sequences are GTSNPN and SVGIG (reference sequence). V was trimmed by 0 bases and J by 1 base, leaving 6 bases between them. The CDR3 sequence: CAWSVAGNTEAFF. Written as DNA, the CDR3 is TGTGCCTGGAGTGTGGCAGGGAACACTGAAGCTTTCTTT.

V usage is TRBV6-5 and J usage is TRBJ2-3; tentatively, D is TRBD2 (6 bases). V lost 7 bases and J 8 bases, leaving 13 bases between the germline ends. The CDR3 spans 12 residues. CDR1 is MNHEY, CDR2 SVGAGI, per germline. The CDR3 loop is CASIGTVGTQYF. The CDR3 nucleotides read TGTGCCAGCATCGGGACTGTTGGTACGCAGTATTTT.

The chain uses TRBV18 and TRBJ1-2; D gene ambiguous. Per germline, CDR1 KGHSH and CDR2 LQKENI. There are 13 residues in the CDR3. Trimming cost V 3 bases and J 4 bases, with 9 bases left between them. CDR3 sequence (DNA): TGTGCCAGCTCACCGGGGAGTTTCTATGGCTACACCTTC. It codes for CASSPGSFYGYTF.

The chain has TRBV7-9 and TRBJ2-7, with D possibly matching TRBD1 (6 bases). Germline assignment: CDR1 SEHNR and CDR2 FQNEAQ (reference sequence). CDR3 length equals 12 residues. Trimming took 5 bases from V and 7 from J, leaving 12 bases between them. This CDR3 is CASSMQGWEQYF. The CDR3 DNA is TGTGCCAGCAGCATGCAGGGGTGGGAGCAGTACTTC.

The gene calls are TRBV5-1 and TRBJ2-1; 8 nucleotides agree with TRBD2. From germline, CDR1 is SGHRS and CDR2 YFSETQ. Trimming at V came to 4 bases and at J to 3 bases, leaving 12 bases not matched to a gene. CDR3 length: 17 amino acids. The CDR3 spells CASSLTILSGSYNEQFF. CDR3 DNA: TGCGCCAGCAGCCTAACCATTTTGAGCGGGAGCTACAATGAGCAGTTCTTC.

This chain connects TRBV4-3 to TRBJ2-5, with D unclear. Germline assignment: CDR1 LGHNA and CDR2 YSLEER. The CDR3 spans 13 residues. Deletions cut 1 base from V and 5 bases from J, with 8 bases between. The CDR3 loop reads CASSQAPLETQYF. DNA for the CDR3: TGCGCCAGCAGCCAAGCTCCCTTGGAGACCCAGTACTTC.